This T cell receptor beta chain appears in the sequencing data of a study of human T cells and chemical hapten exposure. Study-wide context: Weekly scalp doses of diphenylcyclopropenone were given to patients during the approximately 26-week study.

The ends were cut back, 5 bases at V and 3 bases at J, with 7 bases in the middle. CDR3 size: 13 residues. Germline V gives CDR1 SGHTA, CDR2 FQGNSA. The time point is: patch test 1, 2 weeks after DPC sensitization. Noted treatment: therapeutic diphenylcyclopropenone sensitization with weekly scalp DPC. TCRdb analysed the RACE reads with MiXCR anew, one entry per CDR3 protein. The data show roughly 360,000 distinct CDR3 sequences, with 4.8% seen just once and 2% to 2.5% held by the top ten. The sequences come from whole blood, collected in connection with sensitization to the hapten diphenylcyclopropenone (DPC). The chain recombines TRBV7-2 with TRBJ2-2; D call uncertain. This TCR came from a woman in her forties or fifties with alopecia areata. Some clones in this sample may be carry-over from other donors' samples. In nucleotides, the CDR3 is TGTGCCAGCAGCCCAGAGTACACCGGGGAGCTGTTTTTT. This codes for CASSPEYTGELFF.